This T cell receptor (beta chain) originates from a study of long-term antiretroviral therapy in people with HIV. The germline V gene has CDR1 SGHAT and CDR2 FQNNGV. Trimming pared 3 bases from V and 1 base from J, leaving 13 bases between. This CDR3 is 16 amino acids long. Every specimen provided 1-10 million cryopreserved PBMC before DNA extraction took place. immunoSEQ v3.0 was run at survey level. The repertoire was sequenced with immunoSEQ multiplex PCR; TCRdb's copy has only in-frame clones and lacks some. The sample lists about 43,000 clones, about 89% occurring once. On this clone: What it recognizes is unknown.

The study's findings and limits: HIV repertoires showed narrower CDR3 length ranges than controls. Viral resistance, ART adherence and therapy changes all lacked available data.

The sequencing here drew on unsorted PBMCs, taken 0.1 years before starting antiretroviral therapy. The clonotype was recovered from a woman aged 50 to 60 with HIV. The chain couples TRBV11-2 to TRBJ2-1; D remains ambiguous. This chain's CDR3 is CASSLSGSSSYNEQFF. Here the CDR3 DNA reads TGTGCCAGCAGCTTGTCCGGTAGTTCGTCCTACAATGAGCAGTTCTTC. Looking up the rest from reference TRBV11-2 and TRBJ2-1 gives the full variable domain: EAGVAQSPRYKIIEKRQSVAFWCNPISGHATLYWYQQILGQGPKLLIQFQNNGVVDDSQLPKDRFSAERLKGVDSTLKIQPAKLEDSAVYLCASSLSGSSSYNEQFFGPGTRLTVL.